The 20 T cell receptor beta chains listed next were all sequenced from one sample in a study of blood T cell repertoires in COVID-19. Sequenced by immunoSEQ multiplex PCR; TCRdb stores in-frame clones only, minus some. The repertoire holds about 80,000 clones, with around 83% as singletons. The sequenced sample consisted of peripheral blood. The receptors here all came from a man at least 80 years old with active or convalescent COVID-19.

The chain couples TRBV5-8 to TRBJ2-5; the match to TRBD1 covers 10 bases. CDR1 is SGHTS, CDR2 YDEGEE, per germline. Trimming took 0 bases from V and 4 from J; bases not matched to a gene: 3. The CDR3 covers 15 residues. CDR3 bases: TGTGCCAGCAGCTTGGGACAGGGGGCAGGAGAGACCCAGTACTTC. Protein: CASSLGQGAGETQYF.

This clone appeared once. The chain combines TRBV19 with TRBJ2-7, with 8 bases matching TRBD2. V shed 1 base and J 4 bases; nucleotides not matched to a gene: 9. The CDR3 covers 16 residues. CDR1 and CDR2 from the germline V gene are LNHDA and SQIVND (reference sequence). CDR3 sequence reads: CASSIASGGSVYEQYF. For the CDR3, the DNA is TGTGCCAGTAGTATAGCCTCGGGGGGGTCTGTTTACGAGCAGTACTTC.

The chain combines TRBV5-5 with TRBJ1-1, with D unresolved. Germline CDR1 is SGHKS and CDR2 is YYEKEE (reference sequence). V was pared by 2 bases and J by 1 base, with 12 bases between. CDR3 length: 15 residues. As DNA, the CDR3 is TGTGCCAGCAGCTTCATGCGGCACCAGAACACTGAAGCTTTCTTT. It yields the protein CASSFMRHQNTEAFF. The full variable domain, in which reference TRBV5-5 and TRBJ1-1 provide the parts outside the CDR3, is DAGVTQSPTHLIKTRGQQVTLRCSPISGHKSVSWYQQVLGQGPQFIFQYYEKEERGRGNFPDRFSARQFPNYSSELNVNALLLGDSALYLCASSFMRHQNTEAFFGQGTRLTVV.

V is TRBV5-4 and J is TRBJ2-2, with 7 bases fitting TRBD1. Germline V gives CDR1 SGHNT, CDR2 YYREEE (reference sequence). V trimming: 5 bases; J trimming: 5 bases; junction bases outside the gene matches: 9. CDR3 length: 15 amino acids. CDR3 bases: TGTGCCAGCAGTTTAACAGGGGTCGGGACCGGGGAGCTGTTTTTT. It codes for CASSLTGVGTGELFF.

This clone was observed a handful of times. The chain combines TRBV29-1 with TRBJ2-7, with TRBD1 matching 7 bases. Trimming at V came to 4 bases and at J to 7 bases, leaving 7 bases not matched to a gene. Germline V CDR1 and CDR2: SQVTM, ANQGSEA. The CDR3 loop spans 12 amino acids. CDR3: CSVGQGPGEQYF. As DNA, the CDR3 is TGCAGCGTTGGACAGGGACCCGGGGAGCAGTACTTC.

The chain carries TRBV6-1 and TRBJ2-3; TRBD2 matches 10 bases. Germline V gives CDR1 MNHNS, CDR2 SASEGT. CDR3 size: 16 residues. V lost 0 bases and J lost 5; bases outside the gene matches: 5. The CDR3 spells CASSEARASGGDTQYF. In nucleotides, the CDR3 is TGTGCCAGCAGTGAAGCCCGGGCTAGCGGGGGAGATACGCAGTATTTT.

This clone was counted only a few times. The rearrangement uses TRBV19 and TRBJ2-5; 7 nucleotides match TRBD1. The CDR3 has 17 amino acids. V was pared by 6 bases and J by 5 bases, with 18 bases of the junction left unmatched. Germline assignment: CDR1 LNHDA and CDR2 SQIVND (reference sequence). CDR3 nucleotide sequence: TGTGCCAGTAGGAGAACAGGGGCGGTCATTTTTGGGGAGACCCAGTACTTC. This encodes CASRRTGAVIFGETQYF.

The chain has TRBV4-2 and TRBJ2-5, with 16 bases identical to TRBD2. Looked up from germline, CDR1 is LGHNA and CDR2 is YNFKEQ. There are 18 residues in the CDR3. V was clipped by 4 bases and J by 3 bases; unmatched bases: 8. The CDR3 spells CASSRGTSGGAPEETQYF. For the CDR3, the DNA is TGTGCCAGCAGCCGCGGGACTAGCGGGGGGGCCCCTGAAGAGACCCAGTACTTC.

The chain employs TRBV3-1 (or the pseudogene TRBV3-2) and TRBJ2-1, with D tentatively TRBD1 (5 bases). The ends were cut back, 1 base at V and 0 bases at J, with 16 bases in the middle. The CDR3 covers 18 residues. Germline assignment: CDR1 LGHDT and CDR2 YNNKEL (reference sequence). CDR3 sequence reads: CASSQVTGPQSSYNEQFF. In DNA form, the CDR3 reads TGTGCCAGCAGCCAAGTAACAGGTCCCCAGAGCTCCTACAATGAGCAGTTCTTC.

The chain links TRBV7-8 to TRBJ1-2; 7 bases match TRBD1. Germline-derived CDR1 and CDR2 are SGHVS and FQNEAQ. V lost 0 bases and J lost 6; bases outside the gene matches: 4. This CDR3 spans 14 amino acids. The CDR3, as DNA: TGTGCCAGCAGCTTAGCGGGCAGGGGGAATGGCTACACCTTC. It codes for CASSLAGRGNGYTF.

This chain connects TRBV27 to TRBJ1-1; TRBD1 agrees at 7 bases. The CDR3 has 13 residues. The V gene end was trimmed by 6 bases and the J gene end by 3 bases; junction bases not matched to a gene: 4. The V gene's germline CDR1 is MNHEY and CDR2 SMNVEV (reference sequence). CDR3 amino acids: CASSLTGDTEAFF. CDR3 DNA: TGTGCCAGCAGCTTAACAGGGGACACTGAAGCTTTCTTT.

The table lists this clone with a few counts. The CDR3 DNA follows: TGTGCCAGCAGCCCCGACAGCCAAGAGACCCAGTACTTC. It specifies CASSPDSQETQYF. The chain uses TRBV6-5 and TRBJ2-5, with D possibly being TRBD1 (5 bases). The CDR3 is 13 residues long. V was cut by 6 bases and J by 1 base, with 9 bases left in between. Germline CDR1 and CDR2: MNHEY and SVGAGI.

J is TRBJ2-3 and V is TRBV6-1, with 9 nucleotides matching TRBD2. The CDR3 is 16 amino acids. In germline, CDR1 is MNHNS, CDR2 SASEGT. J lost 5 bases, V lost 3 bases, and 9 bases had no gene match. The CDR3 here is CASSERSGGRGDTQYF. Here the CDR3 DNA reads TGTGCCAGCAGTGAGAGATCTGGCGGGAGGGGAGATACGCAGTATTTT.

This rearrangement joins TRBV11-2 to TRBJ2-4; no definite D call. The CDR3 has 15 amino acids. The V gene's germline CDR1 is SGHAT and CDR2 FQNNGV. The ends were cut back, 5 bases at V and 4 bases at J, with 15 bases in the middle. Here the CDR3 DNA reads TGTGCCAGCAGCCTCCCTCAGGCCCCAAAAAACATTCAGTACTTC. Translation gives CASSLPQAPKNIQYF.

CDR3 in amino acids: CASSPAGGDRISNQPQHF. The CDR3 DNA reads as TGTGCCAGCAGTCCGGCAGGGGGCGATCGTATCAGCAATCAGCCCCAGCATTTT. The rearrangement links TRBV28 to TRBJ1-5; 8 bases map to TRBD1. The V segment lost 5 bases and the J segment 1 base; nucleotides outside the gene matches: 13. CDR3 length: 18 amino acids. Germline CDR1 and CDR2: MDHEN and SYDVKM.

The chain couples TRBV2 to TRBJ2-7; D is possibly TRBD2 (5 bases). This CDR3 comprises 14 residues. Trimming pared 1 base from V and 2 bases from J, leaving 9 bases between. Germline V gene lookup returns CDR1 SNHLY and CDR2 FYNNEI. For the CDR3, the DNA is TGTGCCAGCAGTGAAGAGCAGGAGGCCTACGAGCAGTACTTC. Amino acids: CASSEEQEAYEQYF.

The genes are TRBV5-5 and TRBJ2-2; D is possibly TRBD2 (5 bases). CDR1 and CDR2 from the germline V gene are SGHKS and YYEKEE (reference sequence). The V end was cut by 3 bases, the J end by 8 bases, with 8 bases between. The CDR3 runs to 12 residues. CDR3: CASSWGAGELFF. The CDR3, as DNA: TGTGCCAGCAGCTGGGGAGCTGGGGAGCTGTTTTTT.

The rearrangement joins TRBV28 to TRBJ1-2, with D possibly TRBD1 on 6 matching bases. Trimming removed 2 bases at V and 4 bases at J, with 14 bases between. CDR1 is MDHEN, CDR2 SYDVKM, per germline. This CDR3 has 15 residues. In DNA form, the CDR3 reads TGTGCCAGCAGTTTAATCAGGGGAATGGGCTATGGCTACACCTTC. The encoded protein is CASSLIRGMGYGYTF.

V is TRBV30 and J is TRBJ1-1; a possible D gene is TRBD1 (6 bases). This CDR3 is built from 13 residues. Looked up from germline, CDR1 is GTSNPN and CDR2 is SVGIG (reference sequence). V was trimmed by 2 bases and J by 3 bases, leaving 10 bases between them. CDR3 nucleotide sequence: TGTGCCTGGAGTACAGGGTCGGACACTGAAGCTTTCTTT. As protein: CAWSTGSDTEAFF.

The chain recombines TRBV30 with TRBJ2-1, with a possible D match to TRBD1 (6 bases). The CDR3 covers 13 residues. Trimming stripped 0 bases from V and 4 bases from J, with 7 bases between. From germline, CDR1 is GTSNPN and CDR2 SVGIG (reference sequence). CDR3 bases: TGTGCCTGGAGTGTGACAGGTTACAATGAGCAGTTCTTC. Residues: CAWSVTGYNEQFF.